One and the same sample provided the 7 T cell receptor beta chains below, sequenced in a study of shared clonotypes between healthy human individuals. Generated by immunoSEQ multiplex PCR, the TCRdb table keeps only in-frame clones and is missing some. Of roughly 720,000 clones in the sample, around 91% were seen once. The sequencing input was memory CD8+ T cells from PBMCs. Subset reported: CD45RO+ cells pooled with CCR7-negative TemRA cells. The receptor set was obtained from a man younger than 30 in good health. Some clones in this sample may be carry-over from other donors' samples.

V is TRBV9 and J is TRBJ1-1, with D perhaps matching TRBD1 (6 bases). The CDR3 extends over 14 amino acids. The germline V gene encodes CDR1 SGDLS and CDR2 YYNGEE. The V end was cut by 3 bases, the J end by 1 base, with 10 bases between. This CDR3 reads CASSATGQNTEAFF. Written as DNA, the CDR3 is TGTGCCAGCAGCGCGACGGGACAGAACACTGAAGCTTTCTTT.

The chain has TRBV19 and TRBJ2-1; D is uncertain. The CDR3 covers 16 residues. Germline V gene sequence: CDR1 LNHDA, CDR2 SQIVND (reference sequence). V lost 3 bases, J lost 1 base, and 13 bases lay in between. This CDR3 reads CASSIKGVQSYNEQFF. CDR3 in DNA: TGTGCCAGTAGTATTAAGGGTGTACAATCCTACAATGAGCAGTTCTTC.

The CDR3 loop is CASSERQGRNTEAFF. The CDR3, as DNA: TGCGCCAGCAGTGAGCGGCAGGGGCGAAACACTGAAGCTTTCTTT. The chain uses TRBV10-1 and TRBJ1-1; the D gene is possibly TRBD1 (6 bases). The V end lost 2 bases, the J end lost 2 bases, and 12 bases lay between the germline ends. CDR3 length equals 15 residues. CDR1 is WNHNN and CDR2 is SYGVQD in the germline V gene (reference sequence).

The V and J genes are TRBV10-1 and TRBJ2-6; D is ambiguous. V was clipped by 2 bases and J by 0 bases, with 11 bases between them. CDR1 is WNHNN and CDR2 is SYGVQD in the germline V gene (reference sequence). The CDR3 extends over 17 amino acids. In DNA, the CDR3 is TGCGCCAGCAGTGAGAGGACCGAGCGCTCTGGGGCCAACGTCCTGACTTTC. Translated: CASSERTERSGANVLTF.

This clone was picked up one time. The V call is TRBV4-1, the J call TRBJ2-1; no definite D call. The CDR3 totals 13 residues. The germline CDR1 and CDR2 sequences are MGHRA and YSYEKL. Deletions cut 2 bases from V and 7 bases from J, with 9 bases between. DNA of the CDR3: TGCGCCAGCAGCCAATCAAGTAATAATGAGCAGTTCTTC. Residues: CASSQSSNNEQFF.

CDR3 in DNA: TGTGCCAGCGGATCGGGGAGGATTAACACTGAAGCTTTCTTT. It yields the protein CASGSGRINTEAFF. V gene TRBV9 combines with J gene TRBJ1-1; D is unresolved. The CDR3 totals 14 residues. The V and J ends lost 7 bases and 2 bases respectively, with 15 bases between them. Per germline, CDR1 SGDLS and CDR2 YYNGEE.

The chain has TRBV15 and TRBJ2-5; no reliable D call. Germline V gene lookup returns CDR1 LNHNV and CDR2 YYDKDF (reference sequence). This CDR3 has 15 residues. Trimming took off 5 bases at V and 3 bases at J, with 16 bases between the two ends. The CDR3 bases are TGTGCCACCAGCGCCCCCGTTTGGGGAAAAGAGACCCAGTACTTC. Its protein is CATSAPVWGKETQYF.